A single sample is the source of the 18 T cell receptor beta chains below, sequenced in a study of metastatic and nonmetastatic thyroid tumors. TCRdb re-clonotyped the PCR reads via MiXCR. The sample has just over 40,000 clones; about an eighth are singletons. Not a single patient had been given any form of treatment at any point before undergoing thyroid surgery. The sequencing input was blood. These receptors were obtained from a female donor with papillary thyroid cancer or a benign thyroid nodule (not recorded which). Some clones in this sample may be carry-over from other donors' samples.

This clone was recorded at least ten times. This chain connects TRBV30 to TRBJ2-1, with D tentatively TRBD1 or TRBD2 (5 bases each). This CDR3 comprises 13 residues. Germline V gene sequence: CDR1 GTSNPN, CDR2 SVGIG (reference sequence). V dropped 4 bases and J dropped 3 bases, with 10 bases sitting between them. CDR3 loop: CAWKGSLYNEQFF. For the CDR3, the DNA is TGTGCCTGGAAGGGGAGCCTCTACAATGAGCAGTTCTTC.

This clone occurred many times. An end of the junction differs from the germline gene, which may be a read error. The identical CDR3 is also encoded by other nucleotide sequences in the sample. CDR3 DNA: TGTGCTAGCAGTGAAGCGACAGCCTCCGAGCAGTACTTC. The encoded protein is CASSEATASEQYF. This chain connects TRBV2 to TRBJ2-7; possibly TRBD1 for D (5 bases). The germline V gene encodes CDR1 SNHLY and CDR2 FYNNEI. The CDR3 runs 13 residues.

This clone showed up just once. The chain recombines TRBV9 with TRBJ2-7, with 8 bases aligning to TRBD2. The germline CDR1 and CDR2 sequences are SGDLS and YYNGEE. CDR3 size: 14 residues. The trim removed 4 bases at V and 3 bases at J, leaving 6 bases unmatched. In nucleotides, the CDR3 is TGTGCCAGCAGCCTATCCGGGACTAGCTACGAGCAGTACTTC. Protein: CASSLSGTSYEQYF.

This clone was observed many times. This chain connects TRBV5-1 to TRBJ2-5; D unclear. V was cut by 1 base and J by 2 bases, with 9 bases left in between. The CDR3 has 14 amino acids. Germline-derived CDR1 and CDR2 are SGHRS and YFSETQ. The CDR3 loop reads CASSLRRPQETQYF. CDR3 coding DNA: TGCGCCAGCAGCTTGCGGCGGCCTCAAGAGACCCAGTACTTC. The variable domain in full, with the rest retrieved from reference TRBV5-1 and TRBJ2-5, is KAGVTQTPRYLIKTRGQQVTLSCSPISGHRSVSWYQQTPGQGLQFLFEYFSETQRNKGNFPGRFSGRQFSNSRSEMNVSTLELGDSALYLCASSLRRPQETQYFGPGTRLLVL.

This clone was recorded many times. V is TRBV18 and J is TRBJ2-7; 7 nucleotides match TRBD1. CDR1 is KGHSH, CDR2 LQKENI, per germline. The trim removed 3 bases at V and 2 bases at J, leaving 4 bases unmatched. The CDR3 consists of 14 residues. CDR3 bases: TGTGCCAGCTCACCGACAGGGCCCACCTACGAGCAGTACTTC. Translating it yields CASSPTGPTYEQYF.

This clone came up many times. This same CDR3 is encoded by further DNA sequences in the sample. The chain employs TRBV12-5 and TRBJ2-1; weak D call: TRBD2 (6 bases). The CDR3 covers 14 residues. The ends were cut back, 7 bases at V and 3 bases at J, with 13 bases in the middle. Germline V CDR1 and CDR2: LGHNT, FRNRAP. For the CDR3, the DNA is TGTGCTAGTGCGCTAGCGCTGATCTACAATGAGCAGTTCTTC. Its protein product is CASALALIYNEQFF.

This clone was detected a few times. The V and J genes are TRBV11-2 and TRBJ2-7; 9 bases match TRBD2. This CDR3 contains 16 residues. Germline lookup yields CDR1 SGHAT and CDR2 FQNNGV. V was pared by 1 base and J by 0 bases, with 4 bases of the junction left unmatched. CDR3 loop: CASSLVLAGNSYEQYF. The CDR3 DNA reads as TGTGCCAGCAGCTTAGTACTAGCGGGTAACTCCTACGAGCAGTACTTC.

This clone was seen many times. A much larger clone sits a single nucleotide away, making a read error possible. The rearrangement joins TRBV4-2 to TRBJ2-1; 12 bases fit TRBD2. This CDR3 comprises 13 residues. Germline V gene data show CDR1 as LGHNA and CDR2 as YNFKEQ. CDR3 sequence reads: CASGLAGYNEQSF. CDR3 coding DNA: TGTGCCAGCGGACTAGCGGGGTACAATGAGCAGTCCTTC.

This clone was detected many times. The chain is built from TRBV4-2 and TRBJ1-2, with D unclear. This CDR3 has 14 amino acids. The V gene's germline CDR1 is LGHNA and CDR2 YNFKEQ. V lost 1 base and J 3 bases, leaving 9 bases between the germline ends. The DNA for the CDR3 is TGTGCCAGCAGCCAAGGGCTGGGCGACTATGGCTACACCTTC. It yields the protein CASSQGLGDYGYTF.

This clone was observed a handful of times. The chain is built from TRBV28 and TRBJ1-2; D is unresolved. The CDR3 contains 13 residues. CDR1 and CDR2 from the germline V gene are MDHEN and SYDVKM. V lost 4 bases to trimming and J lost 6 bases, with 12 bases between them. The CDR3 region has the DNA TGTGCCAGCAGTTACCCGGGAGGGAATGGCTACACCTTC. The encoded protein is CASSYPGGNGYTF.

This clone was found many times. The J gene is TRBJ2-1, the V gene TRBV12-3 or TRBV12-4; D not resolved. V lost 3 bases, J lost 6 bases, and 12 bases lay in between. The CDR3 has 14 amino acids. The CDR3: CASSFSPEINEQFF. CDR3 DNA sequence: TGTGCCAGCAGTTTTTCCCCCGAAATCAATGAGCAGTTCTTC.

This clone was seen a few times. This sequence may be a read error, since a much larger clone differs from it by one base. Other DNA sequences within the sample encode an identical CDR3. The genes are TRBV24-1 and TRBJ2-3; perhaps TRBD2 as D (6 bases). Between the trimmed V and J ends, which lost 2 bases and 0 bases, there was a span of 11 bases. The germline V gene has CDR1 KGHDR and CDR2 SFDVKD. The CDR3 covers 16 residues. CDR3 residues: CATSDYSGVSTDTQYF. The CDR3 bases are TGTGCCACCAGTGATTATAGCGGCGTGAGCACAGATACGCAGTATTTT.

In its sample, this clone was seen many times. This chain connects TRBV7-8 to TRBJ2-1, with D tentatively TRBD2 (6 bases). V was pared by 4 bases and J by 15 bases, with 16 bases between. This CDR3 has 12 amino acids. CDR1 and CDR2 from the germline V gene are SGHVS and FQNEAQ. CDR3 amino acids: CASSSGSSSPFF. For the CDR3, the DNA is TGTGCCAGCAGCTCCGGGAGTAGCTCGCCGTTCTTC.

This clone was seen a few times. At one end the junction does not follow the germline gene, possibly because of a read error. This sequence joins TRBV27 and TRBJ2-2; the D gene is possibly TRBD1 (7 bases). Germline V lookup: CDR1 MNHEY, CDR2 SMNVEV (reference sequence). This CDR3 region has 13 residues. CDR3 amino acids: CASEGAGTGELFF. CDR3 in DNA: TGTGCCAGCGAGGGGGCGGGGACCGGGGAGCTGTTCTTT.

The rearrangement joins TRBV5-6 to TRBJ2-2, with D unclear. The germline V and J ends were trimmed by 4 bases and 7 bases, with 14 bases remaining between them. The germline gives CDR1 SGHDT, CDR2 YYEEEE. The CDR3 extends over 14 amino acids. The CDR3 DNA is TGTGCCAGCAGCCACGTGGCAGGCATCGGGGAGCTGTTTTTT. Its translation is CASSHVAGIGELFF.

Ten or more counts support this clone. The V gene is TRBV19, the J gene TRBJ2-1; 10 bases map to TRBD2. V lost 5 bases and J lost 13; bases outside the gene matches: 5. The CDR3 loop spans 12 amino acids. Germline V CDR1 and CDR2: LNHDA, SQIVND (reference sequence). CDR3 sequence: CASSVTSGKQFF. The CDR3 nucleotides are TGTGCCAGTAGTGTCACTAGCGGGAAACAGTTCTTC. Supplemented by reference TRBV19 and TRBJ2-1, the full variable domain reads DGGITQSPKYLFRKEGQNVTLSCEQNLNHDAMYWYRQDPGQGLRLIYYSQIVNDFQKGDIAEGYSVSREKKESFPLTVTSAQKNPTAFYLCASSVTSGKQFFGPGTRLTVL.

This clone occurred many times. The chain employs TRBV20-1 and TRBJ2-1, with D perhaps matching TRBD1 (6 bases). The CDR3 is 14 amino acids. V lost 2 bases to trimming and J lost 1 base, with 9 bases between them. Per the germline V gene, CDR1 is DFQATT and CDR2 is SNEGSKA (reference sequence). The CDR3 loop reads CSARWDISYNEQFF. CDR3 coding DNA: TGCAGTGCTAGATGGGACATTTCCTACAATGAGCAGTTCTTC.

At least ten counts were recorded for this clone. The chain employs TRBV18 and TRBJ2-3; D is ambiguous. V dropped 3 bases and J dropped 0 bases, with 10 bases sitting between them. Germline V CDR1 and CDR2: KGHSH, LQKENI. The CDR3 runs to 15 residues. The CDR3, as DNA: TGTGCCAGCTCACCGCTGGCGGCTAGCACAGATACGCAGTATTTT. This codes for CASSPLAASTDTQYF.